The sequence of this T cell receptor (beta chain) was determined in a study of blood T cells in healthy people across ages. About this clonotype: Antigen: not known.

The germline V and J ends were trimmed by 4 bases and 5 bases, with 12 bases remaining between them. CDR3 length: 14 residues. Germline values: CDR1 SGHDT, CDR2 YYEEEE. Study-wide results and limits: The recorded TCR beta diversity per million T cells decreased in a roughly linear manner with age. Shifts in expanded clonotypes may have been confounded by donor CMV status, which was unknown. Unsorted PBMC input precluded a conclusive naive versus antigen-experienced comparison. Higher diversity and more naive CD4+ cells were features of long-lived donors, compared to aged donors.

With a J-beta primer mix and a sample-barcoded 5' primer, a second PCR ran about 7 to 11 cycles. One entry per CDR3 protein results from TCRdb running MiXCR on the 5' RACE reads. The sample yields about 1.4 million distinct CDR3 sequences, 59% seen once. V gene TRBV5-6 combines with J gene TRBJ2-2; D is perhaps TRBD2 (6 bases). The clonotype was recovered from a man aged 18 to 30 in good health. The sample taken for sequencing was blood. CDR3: CASSPLALTGELFF. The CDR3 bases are TGTGCCAGCAGCCCGCTAGCGCTGACCGGGGAGCTGTTTTTT.